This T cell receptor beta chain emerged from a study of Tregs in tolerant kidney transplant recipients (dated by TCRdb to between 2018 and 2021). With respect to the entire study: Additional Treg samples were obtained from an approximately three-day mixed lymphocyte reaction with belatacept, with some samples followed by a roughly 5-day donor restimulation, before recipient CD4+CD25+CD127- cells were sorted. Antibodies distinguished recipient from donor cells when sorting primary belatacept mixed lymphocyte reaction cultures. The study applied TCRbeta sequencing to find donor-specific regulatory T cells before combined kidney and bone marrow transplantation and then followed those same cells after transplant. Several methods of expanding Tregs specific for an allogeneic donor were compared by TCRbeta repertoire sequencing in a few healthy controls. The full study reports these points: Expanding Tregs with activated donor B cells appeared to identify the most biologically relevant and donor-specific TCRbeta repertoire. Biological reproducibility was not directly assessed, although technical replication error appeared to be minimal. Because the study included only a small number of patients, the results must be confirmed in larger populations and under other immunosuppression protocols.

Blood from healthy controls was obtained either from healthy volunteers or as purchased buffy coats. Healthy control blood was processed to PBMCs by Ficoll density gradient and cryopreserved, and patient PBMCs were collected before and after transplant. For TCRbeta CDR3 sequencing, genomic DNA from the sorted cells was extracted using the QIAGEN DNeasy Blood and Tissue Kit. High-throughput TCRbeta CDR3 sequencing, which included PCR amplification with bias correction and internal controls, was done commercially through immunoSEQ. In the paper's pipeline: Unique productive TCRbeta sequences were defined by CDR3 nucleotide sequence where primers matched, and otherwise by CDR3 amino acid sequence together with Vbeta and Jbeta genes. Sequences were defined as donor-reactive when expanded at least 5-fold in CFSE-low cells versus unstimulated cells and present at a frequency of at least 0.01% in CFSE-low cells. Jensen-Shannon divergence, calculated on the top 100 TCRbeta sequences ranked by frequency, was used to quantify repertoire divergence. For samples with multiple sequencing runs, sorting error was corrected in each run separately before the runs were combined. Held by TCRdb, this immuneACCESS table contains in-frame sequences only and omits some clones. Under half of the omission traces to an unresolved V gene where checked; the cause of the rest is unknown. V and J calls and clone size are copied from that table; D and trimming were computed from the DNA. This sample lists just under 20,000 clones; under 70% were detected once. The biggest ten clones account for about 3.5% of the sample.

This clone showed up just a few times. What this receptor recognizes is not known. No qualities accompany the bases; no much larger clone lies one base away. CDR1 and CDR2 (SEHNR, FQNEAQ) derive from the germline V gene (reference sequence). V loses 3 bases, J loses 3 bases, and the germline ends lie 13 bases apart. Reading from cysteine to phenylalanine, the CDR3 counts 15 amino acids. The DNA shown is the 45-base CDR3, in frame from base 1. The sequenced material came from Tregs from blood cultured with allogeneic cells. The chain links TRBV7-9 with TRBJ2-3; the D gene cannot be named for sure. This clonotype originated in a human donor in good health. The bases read TGTGCCAGCAGCTTCGTCGCGATCAGAACAGATACGCAGTATTTT. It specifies CASSFVAIRTDTQYF.